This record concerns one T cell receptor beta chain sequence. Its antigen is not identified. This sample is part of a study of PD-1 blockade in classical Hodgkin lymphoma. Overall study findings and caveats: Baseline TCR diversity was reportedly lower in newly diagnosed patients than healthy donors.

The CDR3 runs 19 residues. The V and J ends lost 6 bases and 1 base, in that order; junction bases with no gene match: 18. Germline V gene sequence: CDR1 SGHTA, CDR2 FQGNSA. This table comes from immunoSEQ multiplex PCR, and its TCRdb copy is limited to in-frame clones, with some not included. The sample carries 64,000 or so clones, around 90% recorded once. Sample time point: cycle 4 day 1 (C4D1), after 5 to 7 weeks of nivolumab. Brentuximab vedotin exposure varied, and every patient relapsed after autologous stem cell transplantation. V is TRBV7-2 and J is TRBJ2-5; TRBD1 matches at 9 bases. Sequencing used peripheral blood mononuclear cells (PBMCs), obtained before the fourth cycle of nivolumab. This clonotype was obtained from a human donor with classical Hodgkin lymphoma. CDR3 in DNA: TGTGCCAGCAGACAAAACCTGGACTGGGACAGGGATCTCCAAGAGACCCAGTACTTC. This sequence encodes CASRQNLDWDRDLQETQYF. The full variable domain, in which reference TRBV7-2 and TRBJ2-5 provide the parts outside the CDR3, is GAGVSQSPSNKVTEKGKDVELRCDPISGHTALYWYRQSLGQGLEFLIYFQGNSAPDKSGLPSDRFSAERTGGSVSTLTIQRTQQEDSAVYLCASRQNLDWDRDLQETQYFGPGTRLLVL.